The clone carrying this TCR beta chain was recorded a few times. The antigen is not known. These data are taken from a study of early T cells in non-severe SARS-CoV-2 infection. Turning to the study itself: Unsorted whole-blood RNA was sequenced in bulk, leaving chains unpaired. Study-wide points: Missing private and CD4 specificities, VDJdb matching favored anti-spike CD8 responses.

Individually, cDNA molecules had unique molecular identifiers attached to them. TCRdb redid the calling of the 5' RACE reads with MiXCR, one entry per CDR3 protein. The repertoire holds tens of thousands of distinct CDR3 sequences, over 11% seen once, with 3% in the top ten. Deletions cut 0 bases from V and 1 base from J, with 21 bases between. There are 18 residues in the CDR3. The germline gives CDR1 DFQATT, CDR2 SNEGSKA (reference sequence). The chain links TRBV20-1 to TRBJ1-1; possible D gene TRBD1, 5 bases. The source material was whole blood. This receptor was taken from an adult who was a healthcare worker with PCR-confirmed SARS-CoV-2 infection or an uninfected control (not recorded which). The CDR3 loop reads CSARDLVRGGRRNTEAFF. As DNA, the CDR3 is TGCAGTGCTAGAGATCTCGTTAGGGGCGGTAGGAGGAACACTGAAGCTTTCTTT.